This T cell receptor beta chain was sequenced for a study of blood T cell repertoires in COVID-19 (TCRdb year 2020). Broadly, across the study: Samples from collaborators originated in the United States, Italy and Spain and spanned both the acute and convalescent phases of COVID-19. The material from the prospective study consisted of cDNA or gDNA derived from T cells, B-cell-depleted T cells, or PBMCs. The dataset comprised deeply sampled blood TCRbeta repertoires from subjects exposed to, actively infected with, or recovered from COVID-19. The repertoires were made available in a free public database intended to serve as a resource for research on the immune response to SARS-CoV-2. The samples were drawn from the first 160 participants of the ongoing ImmuneRACE study and from 1,254 subjects provided by 6 global collaborators. A de-identified subject ID, COVID-19 status, age in years and sex were almost always included in the sample metadata. HLA class I and class II types, where available, came from metadata supplied by the sample provider rather than from assay-based typing. Beyond this particular receptor, the publication reports: The quantity of clinical and demographic metadata differed by source and by participant and was supplied without curation.

The immunoSEQ Assay, a bias-controlled multiplex PCR, was used to amplify TCRbeta CDR3 regions from genomic DNA. Under the source paper's analysis protocol: Nucleated cell counts per sample were estimated from amplification of reference gene primers within the assay. To quantify the absolute abundance of each unique TCRbeta CDR3 rearrangement, sequence reads were collapsed and filtered. For each sample, productive Simpson clonality was calculated as the square root of Simpson's diversity index across productive rearrangements. Held by TCRdb, this immuneACCESS table contains in-frame sequences only and omits some clones. Under half of the omission traces to an unresolved V gene where checked; the cause of the rest is unknown. V, J and clone size are those of that table, while D and trimming were read from the DNA. The sample contains 170,000 or so clones, 86% of them found a single time. Of the sample, around 6.6% is held by the ten largest clones.

Concerning this clone itself: Its cognate antigen has yet to be identified. No clone much larger than this one lies a single base away; base qualities are absent.

Each collaborating institution followed its own protocols to collect whole blood in K2EDTA tubes. For TCRbeta analysis, collaborator samples were shipped as frozen whole blood, as isolated PBMCs, or as DNA extracted from either sample type. Reading the germline V gene gives CDR1 SGHTA and CDR2 FQGTGA. Trimming takes 5 bases off V and 6 bases off J; junction bases not matched to a gene: 6. The CDR3 spans 15 residues, from the cysteine through the phenylalanine. The DNA shown is the 45-base CDR3, in frame from base 1. The V and J segments used are TRBV7-3 and TRBJ2-2; the junction holds 10 bases that match TRBD1. This clonotype was obtained from a man aged 50-60 years with active or convalescent COVID-19. Sample: peripheral blood. CDR3 reads: CASSLDRGRAGELFF. In nucleotide form, the sequence is TGTGCCAGCAGCCTCGACAGGGGGCGGGCCGGGGAGCTGTTTTTT.